A selection of T cell receptor beta chains follows, all from one sample in a study of cytomegalovirus exposure and HLA in healthy donors. TCRdb's table, derived via immunoSEQ multiplex PCR, lists solely in-frame clones and lacks some. The table includes about 180,000 clones, around 73% detected once. The sequencing input was PBMCs. All receptors derive from a man in his sixties in good health and CMV-seronegative. Both conserved end residues are part of each CDR3. D genes are given only for firm matches. Not all rows give a size; the values are once, few, many and, for expanded clones, a class.

j_gene,d_gene,abundance,v_gene,CDR3aa,CDR3nt
TRBJ1-1,NA,NA,TRBV5-4,CASSPGGRGGTEAFF,TGTGCCAGCAGCCCCGGAGGGAGGGGGGGAACTGAAGCTTTCTTT
TRBJ2-5,NA,NA,TRBV28,CASSLGGTPGGPFLGTQYF,TGTGCCAGCAGTCTAGGAGGGACTCCAGGAGGGCCGTTCCTAGGGACCCAGTACTTC
TRBJ1-2,TRBD1,NA,TRBV29-1,CSVAGQASAGYTF,TGCAGCGTAGCGGGACAGGCCTCAGCTGGCTACACCTTC
TRBJ2-6,NA,NA,TRBV28,CASSLDNSGANVLTF,TGTGCCAGCAGTTTGGACAACTCTGGGGCCAACGTCCTGACTTTC
TRBJ1-2,NA,NA,TRBV4-2,CASSQDLAVNYGYTF,TGTGCCAGCAGCCAAGATCTGGCTGTAAACTATGGCTACACCTTC
TRBJ2-2,TRBD1,NA,TRBV5-1,CASSLGRGPDTGELFF,TGCGCCAGCAGCCTGGGCAGGGGGCCGGACACCGGGGAGCTGTTTTTT
TRBJ2-2,NA,NA,TRBV5-8,CASSPRRSTGELFF,TGTGCCAGCAGCCCACGTCGGAGCACCGGGGAGCTGTTTTTT
TRBJ2-5,NA,NA,TRBV5-1,CASSRRVGETQYF,TGCGCCAGCAGCCGCAGGGTAGGAGAGACCCAGTACTTC
TRBJ2-1,TRBD2,NA,TRBV6-5,CASSPLAGVGEQFF,TGTGCCAGCAGTCCCTTAGCGGGCGTAGGGGAGCAGTTCTTC
TRBJ1-1,TRBD1,once,TRBV5-4,CASSPGTANTEAFF,TGTGCCAGCAGCCCAGGGACAGCGAACACTGAAGCTTTCTTT
TRBJ2-5,NA,few,TRBV6-1,CASEAGQGETQYF,TGTGCCAGCGAAGCGGGTCAAGGGGAGACCCAGTACTTC
TRBJ2-5,TRBD2,NA,TRBV5-1,CASSSRLAGVGQETQYF,TGCGCCAGCAGCTCAAGACTAGCGGGAGTCGGTCAAGAGACCCAGTACTTC
TRBJ2-5,TRBD1,NA,TRBV19,CASKITGTAFQETQYF,TGTGCCAGTAAAATTACGGGGACAGCTTTCCAAGAGACCCAGTACTTC
TRBJ1-2,TRBD1,NA,TRBV19,CASSIDREYGYTF,TGTGCCAGTAGTATCGACAGGGAGTATGGCTACACCTTC
TRBJ2-7,TRBD2,once,TRBV13,CASSYRTSGNGEQYF,TGTGCCAGCAGCTATCGGACTAGCGGGAATGGCGAGCAGTACTTC
TRBJ1-5,TRBD1,NA,TRBV30,CAWSLGGIQPQHF,TGTGCCTGGAGTTTAGGGGGCATTCAGCCCCAGCATTTT
TRBJ2-2,TRBD2,NA,TRBV9,CASSVGTSGIVAGELFF,TGTGCCAGCAGCGTCGGGACTAGCGGGATCGTCGCCGGGGAGCTGTTTTTT
TRBJ2-2,NA,NA,TRBV28,CASSSQFAGELFF,TGTGCCAGCAGTTCTCAGTTCGCCGGGGAGCTGTTTTTT
TRBJ1-1,NA,NA,TRBV27,CASSLGGIAEAFF,TGTGCCAGCAGTTTGGGGGGGATCGCTGAAGCTTTCTTT
TRBJ2-1,NA,NA,TRBV5-4,CASTTTGVANEQFF,TGTGCCAGCACCACGACGGGAGTCGCAAATGAGCAGTTCTTC
TRBJ2-7,NA,NA,TRBV28,CASRTASGEQYF,TGTGCCAGCAGGACTGCCTCGGGCGAGCAGTACTTC
TRBJ2-7,TRBD2,NA,TRBV7-9,CASSKRLAGGYEQYF,TGTGCCAGCAGCAAACGACTAGCGGGAGGCTACGAGCAGTACTTC
TRBJ1-2,NA,NA,TRBV10-2,CASSGRGQPYGYTF,TGCGCCAGCAGTGGCCGAGGACAGCCATATGGCTACACCTTC
TRBJ2-4,NA,NA,TRBV18,CASSPPILSSALLAKNIQYF,TGTGCCAGCTCACCACCGATACTGAGTTCCGCTTTACTAGCCAAAAACATTCAGTACTTC
TRBJ1-1,TRBD1,NA,TRBV12-5,CASGPDRRTEAFF,TGTGCTAGTGGCCCGGACAGGCGGACTGAAGCTTTCTTT
TRBJ1-5,TRBD1,NA,TRBV2,CASRARTGGDQPQNF,TGTGCCAGCAGGGCCCGGACAGGGGGCGATCAGCCCCAGAATTTT
TRBJ2-2,TRBD1,NA,TRBV27,CASSPGTGNTGELFF,TGTGCCAGCAGTCCCGGGACAGGGAACACCGGGGAGCTGTTTTTT
TRBJ2-5,TRBD1,NA,TRBV2,CASGGGQGPETQYF,TGTGCCAGCGGAGGGGGACAGGGACCGGAGACCCAGTACTTC
TRBJ2-5,TRBD2,NA,TRBV4-2,CASSQEISGGVYQETQYF,TGTGCCAGCAGCCAAGAAATTAGCGGGGGTGTGTACCAAGAGACCCAGTACTTC
TRBJ2-7,NA,NA,TRBV15,CATSRDRGSSYEQYF,TGTGCCACCAGCAGAGATAGGGGGAGCTCCTACGAGCAGTACTTC
TRBJ1-1,NA,NA,TRBV4-1,CASSHPDRNTEAFF,TGCGCCAGCAGCCATCCGGACAGAAACACTGAAGCTTTCTTT
TRBJ2-7,TRBD1,NA,TRBV5-1,CASRSHRDSYEQYF,TGCGCCAGCAGATCGCACCGGGACAGTTACGAGCAGTACTTC
TRBJ1-5,NA,NA,TRBV15,CATSRDRFNQPQNF,TGTGCCACCAGCAGAGACAGGTTTAATCAGCCCCAGAATTTT
TRBJ2-2,NA,NA,TRBV4-3,CASSQDRGAGGELFF,TGCGCCAGCAGCCAAGACCGGGGGGCCGGCGGGGAGCTGTTTTTT
TRBJ1-4,NA,few,TRBV10-3,CAISESRLAGAGEKLFF,TGTGCCATCAGTGAGTCGAGATTGGCAGGGGCGGGTGAAAAACTGTTTTTT
TRBJ1-5,TRBD1,NA,TRBV5-4,CASSLGGTGVQPQHF,TGTGCCAGCAGCTTGGGGGGGACAGGGGTTCAGCCCCAGCATTTT
TRBJ2-7,TRBD2,once,TRBV14,CASSANSGGLSRYEQYF,TGTGCCAGCAGCGCGAATAGCGGGGGGCTGAGTCGCTACGAGCAGTACTTC
TRBJ2-7,NA,NA,TRBV10-3,CAISETRDIAYEQYF,TGTGCCATCAGTGAGACCCGGGACATTGCCTACGAGCAGTACTTC
TRBJ1-3,NA,NA,TRBV18,CASSPLPGGSGNTIYF,TGTGCCAGCTCACCATTGCCGGGAGGCTCTGGAAACACCATATATTTT
TRBJ1-1,NA,NA,TRBV7-6,CASSLAPWRAHTEAFF,TGTGCCAGCAGCTTGGCCCCCTGGAGGGCGCACACTGAAGCTTTCTTT
TRBJ1-4,TRBD1,NA,TRBV5-4,CASKLGGAGSEKLFF,TGTGCCAGCAAATTAGGGGGCGCGGGAAGTGAAAAACTGTTTTTT
TRBJ1-1,NA,NA,TRBV29-1,CSVRGMAAPLGAEAFF,TGCAGCGTCCGAGGCATGGCAGCCCCCCTAGGAGCTGAAGCTTTCTTT
TRBJ1-4,TRBD1,NA,TRBV5-6,CASSQQGAGGEKLFF,TGTGCCAGCAGCCAACAGGGGGCCGGCGGTGAAAAACTGTTTTTT
TRBJ2-4,NA,NA,TRBV28,CASLAPQGIQYF,TGTGCCAGCCTTGCCCCCCAGGGCATTCAGTACTTC
TRBJ2-1,TRBD2,NA,TRBV7-6,CASSLASAGGLEQFF,TGTGCCAGCAGCTTAGCTTCTGCGGGGGGTCTTGAGCAGTTCTTC
TRBJ1-2,TRBD1,few,TRBV15,CATSRERQGYGYTF,TGTGCCACCAGCAGAGAGCGACAGGGCTATGGCTACACCTTC
TRBJ2-2,TRBD1,few,TRBV6-1,CASSLEGQAGELFF,TGTGCCAGCAGTCTAGAGGGACAGGCCGGGGAGCTGTTTTTT
TRBJ1-1,NA,NA,TRBV5-1,CASSASVQTGLAFF,TGCGCCAGCAGCGCGTCAGTGCAAACAGGGTTGGCTTTCTTT
TRBJ1-2,NA,NA,TRBV6-5,CASSSSPGANYGYTF,TGTGCCAGCAGTTCCTCCCCGGGAGCTAACTATGGCTACACCTTC
TRBJ2-2,NA,NA,TRBV6-6,CASSPLAARGELFF,TGTGCCAGCAGCCCCCTTGCAGCGAGGGGGGAGCTGTTTTTT
TRBJ2-1,NA,NA,TRBV7-8,CASSRSGGTYNEQFF,TGTGCCAGCAGCCGGTCCGGGGGGACATACAATGAGCAGTTCTTC
TRBJ2-2,NA,NA,TRBV4-2,CASSQVSGRGTGELFF,TGTGCCAGCAGCCAAGTTTCGGGGCGGGGCACCGGGGAGCTGTTTTTT
TRBJ1-1,NA,NA,TRBV27,CASSLIGNRAFF,TGTGCCAGCAGTTTGATCGGGAATCGGGCTTTCTTT
TRBJ2-3,TRBD2,NA,TRBV2,CASNGLAGATDTQYF,TGTGCCAGCAATGGACTAGCGGGGGCCACAGATACGCAGTATTTT
TRBJ2-7,NA,NA,TRBV2,CASSAGYEQYF,TGTGCCAGCAGTGCAGGGTACGAGCAGTACTTC
TRBJ2-3,NA,once,TRBV4-2,CASSQAESTDTQYF,TGTGCCAGCAGCCAAGCGGAGAGTACAGATACGCAGTATTTT
TRBJ1-1,TRBD1,NA,TRBV7-2,CASSLDRGNTEAFF,TGTGCCAGCAGCTTAGACAGGGGAAACACTGAAGCTTTCTTT
TRBJ2-1,TRBD2,few,TRBV5-1,CASSLSGGAYNEQFF,TGCGCCAGCAGCCTTAGCGGGGGGGCCTACAATGAGCAGTTCTTC